These 9 T cell receptor beta chains originate from one sample sequenced in a study of T cell repertoires in cytomegalovirus infection. In TCRdb, the reads were re-called with MiXCR into one record per CDR3 protein. Of roughly 190,000 distinct CDR3 sequences in the sample, about a tenth are singletons; the top ten hold approximately 4.6%. Sequenced sample: PBMCs. These receptors were obtained from a human donor in good health (CMV status not recorded). Some clones in this sample may be carry-over from other donors' samples.

A few counts support this clonotype. The chain couples TRBV7-8 to TRBJ2-1, with 15 nucleotides matching TRBD2. V lost 2 bases and J lost 8; bases outside the gene matches: 1. Germline values: CDR1 SGHVS, CDR2 FQNEAQ. This CDR3 comprises 15 residues. CDR3 sequence reads: CASSLWTSGRDEQFF. The CDR3 coding sequence is TGTGCCAGCAGCTTATGGACTAGCGGGAGGGATGAGCAGTTCTTC.

Ten or more counts support this clonotype. The rearrangement uses TRBV7-8 and TRBJ1-2; no clear D. The V end was cut by 1 base, the J end by 4 bases, with 10 bases between. The germline V gene has CDR1 SGHVS and CDR2 FQNEAQ. The CDR3 extends over 14 amino acids. For the CDR3, the DNA is TGTGCCAGCAGCTTAGAGGCAGGAATCTATGGCTACACCTTC. Translated, it gives CASSLEAGIYGYTF.

The chain is built from TRBV27 and TRBJ2-6; D is uncertain. Germline CDR1 and CDR2: MNHEY and SMNVEV (reference sequence). The CDR3 is made up of 15 amino acids. V lost 3 bases to trimming and J lost 0 bases, with 6 bases between them. The CDR3 bases are TGTGCCAGCAGTTTCGGCTACTCTGGGGCCAACGTCCTGACTTTC. Its protein product is CASSFGYSGANVLTF.

The rearrangement joins TRBV14 to TRBJ1-1; 7 bases align to TRBD1. Looked up from germline, CDR1 is SGHDN and CDR2 is FVKESK. Losses at the gene ends were 2 bases for V and 0 bases for J; bases not matched to a gene: 3. The CDR3 runs 15 residues. The CDR3 DNA reads as TGTGCCAGCAGCCAACCACAGGGGATGAACACTGAAGCTTTCTTT. Amino acid sequence: CASSQPQGMNTEAFF.

This rearrangement joins TRBV11-2 to TRBJ1-1; maybe TRBD1 (6 bases). Germline values: CDR1 SGHAT, CDR2 FQNNGV. V shed 1 base and J shed 4 bases, with 16 bases lying between them. CDR3 length: 16 residues. CDR3 DNA sequence: TGTGCCAGCAGCTTAGTTATCGGGGGGCGCGGCACTGAAGCTTTCTTT. Translated, it gives CASSLVIGGRGTEAFF.

The chain uses TRBV7-6 and TRBJ1-1, with D possibly TRBD1 on 5 matching bases. Germline V gene lookup returns CDR1 SGHVS and CDR2 FNYEAQ. The CDR3 spans 14 residues. Trimming left V 1 base short and J 6 bases short, with 12 bases between. CDR3 DNA sequence: TGTGCCAGCAGCTTAGGCAGGGTGTCGGCTGAAGCTTTCTTT. Its protein product is CASSLGRVSAEAFF.

In this sample, this clonotype turned up many times. The rearrangement uses TRBV7-2 and TRBJ2-5; D perhaps matches TRBD2 (6 bases). The length of the CDR3 is 13 residues. Germline CDR1 SGHTA, CDR2 FQGNSA. V lost 5 bases to trimming and J lost 5 bases, with 12 bases between them. This CDR3 is CASSRGTEETQYF. As DNA, the CDR3 is TGTGCCAGCAGCCGGGGGACGGAGGAGACCCAGTACTTC.

The rearrangement uses TRBV6-4 and TRBJ2-1; D unclear. V gave up 6 bases and J gave up 9 bases, with 15 bases separating them. The germline gives CDR1 MRHNA, CDR2 SNTAGT. The CDR3 is made up of 13 amino acids. The CDR3 DNA sequence: TGTGCCAGCAGACTCACCGAAGAAGGTGAGCAGTTCTTC. Translation gives CASRLTEEGEQFF.

This clonotype appeared many times. The chain links TRBV28 to TRBJ1-1, with a possible D match to TRBD1 (6 bases). V shed 3 bases and J shed 2 bases, with 13 bases lying between them. Germline V gene data show CDR1 as MDHEN and CDR2 as SYDVKM. The CDR3 contains 15 residues. The CDR3: CASSFGQTLNTEAFF. CDR3 nucleotide sequence: TGTGCCAGCAGTTTCGGACAGACCCTCAACACTGAAGCTTTCTTT.